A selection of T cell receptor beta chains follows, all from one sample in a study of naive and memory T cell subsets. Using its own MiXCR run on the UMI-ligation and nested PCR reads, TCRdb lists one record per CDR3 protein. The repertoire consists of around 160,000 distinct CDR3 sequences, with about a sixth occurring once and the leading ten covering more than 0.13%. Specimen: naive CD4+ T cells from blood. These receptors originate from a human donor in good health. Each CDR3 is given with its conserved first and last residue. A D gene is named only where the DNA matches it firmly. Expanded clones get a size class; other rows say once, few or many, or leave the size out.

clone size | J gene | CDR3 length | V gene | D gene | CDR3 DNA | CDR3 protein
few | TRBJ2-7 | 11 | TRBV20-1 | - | TGCAGTGCTCTACAGGGCTACGAGCAGTACTTC | CSALQGYEQYF
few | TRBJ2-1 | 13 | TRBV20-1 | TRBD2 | TGCAGTGCTAGGACTAGCGGTAGGAATGAGCAGTTCTTC | CSARTSGRNEQFF
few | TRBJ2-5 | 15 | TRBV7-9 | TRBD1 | TGTGCCAGCAGCGCCACCGGGACAGGGTGGGAGACCCAGTACTTC | CASSATGTGWETQYF
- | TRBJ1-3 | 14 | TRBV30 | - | TGTGCCTGGAGTGTAGTCTTGGGTGGAAACACCATATATTTT | CAWSVVLGGNTIYF
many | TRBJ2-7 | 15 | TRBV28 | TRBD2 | TGTGCCAGCAGTTTAGGGGGACTAGCGGGAGTCGAGCAGTACTTC | CASSLGGLAGVEQYF
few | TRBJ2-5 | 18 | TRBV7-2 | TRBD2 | TGTGCCAGCAGCCACACCCCGGGACTAGCGGGAGCAGGGGAGACCCAGTACTTC | CASSHTPGLAGAGETQYF
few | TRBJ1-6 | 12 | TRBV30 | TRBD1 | TGTGCCTGGAACAGGGGGGATTCACCCCTCCACTTT | CAWNRGDSPLHF
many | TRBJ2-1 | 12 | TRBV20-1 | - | TGCAGTGCGAGTAAGTCCTCCGATGAGCAGTTCTTC | CSASKSSDEQFF
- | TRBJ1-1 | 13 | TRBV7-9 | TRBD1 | TGTGCCAGCAGTGGGACAGGGGGCACTGAAGCTTTCTTT | CASSGTGGTEAFF
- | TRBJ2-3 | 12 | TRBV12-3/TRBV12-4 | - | TGTGCCAGTTCGGGAGCGGCAGATACGCAGTATTTT | CASSGAADTQYF
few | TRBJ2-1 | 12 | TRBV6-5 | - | TGTGCCAGCAGCAGAACAGGGTCTGAGCAGTTCTTC | CASSRTGSEQFF
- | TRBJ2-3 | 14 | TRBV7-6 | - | TGTGCCAGCAGCCAGCGGGCTTTAGGGGGTACGCAGTATTTT | CASSQRALGGTQYF
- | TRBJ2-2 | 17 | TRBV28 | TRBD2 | TGTGCCAGCAGTTCGACCTCCGGGACTAGCGGGACCGGGGAGCTGTTTTTT | CASSSTSGTSGTGELFF
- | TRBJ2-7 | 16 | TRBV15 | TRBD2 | TGTGCCACCAGCAGAGACCTAGCGGGATCAATCTACGAGCAGTACTTC | CATSRDLAGSIYEQYF
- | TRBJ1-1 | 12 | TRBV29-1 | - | TGCAGCGTAACACGGTCCAACACTGAAGCTTTCTTT | CSVTRSNTEAFF
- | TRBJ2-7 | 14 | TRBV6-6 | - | TGTGCCAGCAGCCCCAGACAGCCCTACTACGAGCAGTACTTC | CASSPRQPYYEQYF
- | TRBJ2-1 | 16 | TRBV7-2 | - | TGTGCCAGCAGCTTAGTCGGGACGAATTCCTACAATGAGCAGTTCTTC | CASSLVGTNSYNEQFF
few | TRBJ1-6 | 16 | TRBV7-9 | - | TGTGCCAGCAGCACGAGTTCCGGGACTTATAATTCACCCCTCCACTTT | CASSTSSGTYNSPLHF
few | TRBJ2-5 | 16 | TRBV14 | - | TGTGCCAGCAGCCAACTTGAGGGGCAGAACCAAGAGACCCAGTACTTC | CASSQLEGQNQETQYF
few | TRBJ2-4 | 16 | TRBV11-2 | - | TGTGCCAGCAGCTTTGACAGACAGCTAGCCAAAAACATTCAGTACTTC | CASSFDRQLAKNIQYF
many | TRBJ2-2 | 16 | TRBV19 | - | TGTGCCAGTAGCCCGGGTCTTGGGGCGAACACCGGGGAGCTGTTTTTT | CASSPGLGANTGELFF
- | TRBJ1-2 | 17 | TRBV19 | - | TGTGCCAGTAGTACCCGGGGGAGACAGTCTTGGGACTATGGCTACACCTTC | CASSTRGRQSWDYGYTF
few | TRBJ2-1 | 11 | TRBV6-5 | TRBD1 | TGTGCCAGCCACAGGGGCAATGAGCAGTTCTTC | CASHRGNEQFF
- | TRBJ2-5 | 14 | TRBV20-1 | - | TGCAGTGGAATCGACAGTCAGTCTTTGGAGACCCAGTACTTC | CSGIDSQSLETQYF
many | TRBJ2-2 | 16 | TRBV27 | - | TGTGCCAGCAGTCAACCTGCGGGACAGAACACCGGGGAGCTGTTTTTT | CASSQPAGQNTGELFF
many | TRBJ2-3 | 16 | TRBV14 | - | TGTGCCAGCAGCCCACAGGCTGCCGTAGGGACAGATACGCAGTATTTT | CASSPQAAVGTDTQYF
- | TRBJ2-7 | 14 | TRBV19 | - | TGTGCCAGTAGAGGGACCGGGCTCTACTACGAGCAGTACTTC | CASRGTGLYYEQYF
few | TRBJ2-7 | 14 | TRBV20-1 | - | TGCAGTGCTAGAGATCATGCGAGCGCCTACGAGCAGTACTTC | CSARDHASAYEQYF
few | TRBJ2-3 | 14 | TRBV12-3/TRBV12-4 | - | TGTGCCAGCAGACCGGGCGGGAATACAGATACGCAGTATTTT | CASRPGGNTDTQYF
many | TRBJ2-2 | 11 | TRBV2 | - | TGTGCCAGCACCTTGGACAGAAGGCTGTTTTTT | CASTLDRRLFF
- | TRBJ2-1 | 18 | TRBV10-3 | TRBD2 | TGTGCCATCAGCCCAACGGGTAGCGGGAGCTTGGGGAACAATGAGCAGTTCTTC | CAISPTGSGSLGNNEQFF
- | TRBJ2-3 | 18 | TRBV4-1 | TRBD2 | TGCGCCAGCAGCCAAGATCCTGGGACTAGCGGGACCACAGATACGCAGTATTTT | CASSQDPGTSGTTDTQYF
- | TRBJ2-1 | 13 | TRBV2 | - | TGTGCCAGCAGGGATAGGGGCACAGGGGAGCAGTTCTTC | CASRDRGTGEQFF
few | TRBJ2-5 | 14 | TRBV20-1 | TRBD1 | TGCAGTGCTACTGGGGACAGGAACCAAGAGACCCAGTACTTC | CSATGDRNQETQYF
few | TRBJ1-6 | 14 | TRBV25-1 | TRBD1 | TGTGCCAGCGCCCGGACAGGGTTTAATTCACCCCTCCACTTT | CASARTGFNSPLHF
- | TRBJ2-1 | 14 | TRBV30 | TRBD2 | TGTGCCTGGAGTCTATCTAGCGGGATGAATGAGCAGTTCTTC | CAWSLSSGMNEQFF
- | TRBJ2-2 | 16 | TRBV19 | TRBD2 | TGTGCCAGTAGTCTACGAGCGGGAGCGAACACCGGGGAGCTGTTTTTT | CASSLRAGANTGELFF
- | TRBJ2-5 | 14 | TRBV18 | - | TGTGCCAGCTCACCAAGGTCAGGGGAAGAGACCCAGTACTTC | CASSPRSGEETQYF
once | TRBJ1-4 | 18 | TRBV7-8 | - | TGTGCCAGCAGCTCCTACAGACAGGACAACGCAACTAATGAAAAACTGTTTTTT | CASSSYRQDNATNEKLFF
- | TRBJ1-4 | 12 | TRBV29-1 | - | TGCAGCGGCGGACTGAGGAATGAAAAACTGTTTTTT | CSGGLRNEKLFF
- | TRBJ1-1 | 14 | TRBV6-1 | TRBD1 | TGTGCCAGCTACCGGGACAGGGATAGCACTGAAGCTTTCTTT | CASYRDRDSTEAFF
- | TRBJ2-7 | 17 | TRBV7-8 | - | TGTGCCAGCAGCTTAGTAACCGGGGCCCGGACACCCTACGAGCAGTACTTC | CASSLVTGARTPYEQYF
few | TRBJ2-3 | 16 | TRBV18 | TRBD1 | TGTGCCAGCTCACCGGTGGGACAGGACAGCACAGATACGCAGTATTTT | CASSPVGQDSTDTQYF
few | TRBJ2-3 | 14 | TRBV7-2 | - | TGTGCCAGCAGCTTACAACAGCAGGGAGATACGCAGTATTTT | CASSLQQQGDTQYF
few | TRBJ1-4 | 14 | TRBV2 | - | TGTGCCAGCAGTGAAGGAGGGGTTGGAAGAAAACTGTTTTTT | CASSEGGVGRKLFF
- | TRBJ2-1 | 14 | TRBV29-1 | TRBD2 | TGCAGCGCGAAGGGACTAGCGAACTTTGGTTATGAGTTCTTC | CSAKGLANFGYEFF
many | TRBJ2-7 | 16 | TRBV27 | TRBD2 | TGTGCCAGCAGTTTATCTGGCGGGAGTCAAACCTACGAGCAGTACTTC | CASSLSGGSQTYEQYF
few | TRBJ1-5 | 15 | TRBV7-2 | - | TGTGCCAGCAGCTTAGTACTGACAGGCGGTCAGCCCCAGCATTTT | CASSLVLTGGQPQHF
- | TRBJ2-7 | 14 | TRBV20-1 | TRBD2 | TGCAGTGCTTCCACCGGGACTAGCGGTAGAGAGCAGTACTTC | CSASTGTSGREQYF
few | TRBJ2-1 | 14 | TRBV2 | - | TGTGCCAGCGGGAGACTAGGGGAGAAAAATGAGCAGTTCTTC | CASGRLGEKNEQFF
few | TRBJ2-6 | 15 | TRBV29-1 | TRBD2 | TGCAGCGTTGTCTGGGGGGGCTCTGGGGCCAACGTCCTGACTTTC | CSVVWGGSGANVLTF
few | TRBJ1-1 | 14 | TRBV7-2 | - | TGTGCCAGCAGCTCAAGGGGGGAGAACACTGAAGCTTTCTTT | CASSSRGENTEAFF
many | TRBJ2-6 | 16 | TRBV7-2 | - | TGTGCCAGCAGCCGAGCGGGTAGCTCTGGGGCCAACGTCCTGACTTTC | CASSRAGSSGANVLTF